These 24 T cell receptor beta chains came from one sample sequenced in a study of blood T cell repertoires in COVID-19. Sequencing was performed with immunoSEQ multiplex PCR; in TCRdb, only in-frame clones are kept and a portion is missing. The table shows approximately 70,000 clones, with approximately 86% occurring only once. Material for sequencing was peripheral blood. These receptors all stem from a woman between 55 and 75 years old with acute or convalescent COVID-19.

The rearrangement joins TRBV11-2 to TRBJ2-2, with a tentative D call TRBD1 (5 bases). V gave up 0 bases and J gave up 6 bases, with 14 bases separating them. This CDR3 region has 16 residues. The germline V gene has CDR1 SGHAT and CDR2 FQNNGV. The CDR3 nucleotides read TGTGCCAGCAGCTTAGATAGTGCAGGGTTGGCCGGGGAGCTGTTTTTT. The encoded protein is CASSLDSAGLAGELFF. Using reference TRBV11-2 and TRBJ2-2 for the parts outside the CDR3, the full variable domain is EAGVAQSPRYKIIEKRQSVAFWCNPISGHATLYWYQQILGQGPKLLIQFQNNGVVDDSQLPKDRFSAERLKGVDSTLKIQPAKLEDSAVYLCASSLDSAGLAGELFFGEGSRLTVL.

This chain links TRBV12-3 or TRBV12-4 with TRBJ2-3; D possibly corresponds to TRBD2 (5 bases). CDR3 length: 13 residues. Trimming removed 1 base from V and 10 bases from J, with 12 bases in between. The CDR3 is CASSLGEGLSQYF. The CDR3, as DNA: TGTGCCAGCAGTTTAGGAGAGGGATTATCGCAGTATTTT.

CDR3 amino acids: CASSLWGRGASPLHF. CDR3 nucleotide sequence: TGTGCCAGCAGTTTATGGGGCAGGGGAGCTTCACCCCTCCACTTT. V gene TRBV27 combines with J gene TRBJ1-6; perhaps TRBD1 as D (6 bases). CDR1 and CDR2 (germline): MNHEY, SMNVEV (reference sequence). The V end lost 1 base, the J end lost 9 bases, and 13 bases lay between the germline ends. The length of the CDR3 is 15 residues.

The chain combines TRBV4-1 with TRBJ1-1, with D perhaps TRBD1 (5 bases). The V end was cut by 5 bases, the J end by 11 bases, with 18 bases between. In germline, CDR1 is MGHRA, CDR2 YSYEKL. The CDR3 extends over 13 amino acids. CDR3 in amino acids: CASSVREGAEAFF. CDR3 DNA: TGCGCCAGCAGCGTAAGAGAAGGGGCGGAGGCTTTCTTT.

CDR3 nucleotide sequence: TGTGCCAGCAGCTTGGAGGAGGACTTAAGTGGCTACACCTTC. Translation: CASSLEEDLSGYTF. The chain is built from TRBV5-4 and TRBJ1-2; D is uncertain. Trimming cost V 0 bases and J 7 bases, with 13 bases left between them. The CDR3 is 14 residues long. From germline, CDR1 is SGHNT and CDR2 YYREEE (reference sequence).

This clone has just one count. The chain employs TRBV23-1 and TRBJ1-1; no definite D call. TRBV23-1 is flagged as an ORF with uncertain function. The V and J ends lost 5 bases and 11 bases respectively, with 15 bases between them. The CDR3 loop spans 12 amino acids. The CDR3 loop reads CASSGPGREAFF. CDR3 nucleotides: TGCGCCAGCAGTGGGCCTGGAAGGGAGGCTTTCTTT.

This clone was recorded once. This chain joins TRBV6-5 and TRBJ1-2, with 9 bases lining up with TRBD1. Germline assignment: CDR1 MNHEY and CDR2 SVGAGI. This CDR3 spans 14 amino acids. The junction had 11 bases not matched to a gene; V was cut back by 7 bases and J by 8 bases. This chain's CDR3 is CASNPGTGIRGYTF. CDR3 bases: TGTGCCAGCAACCCCGGGACAGGGATTCGGGGCTACACCTTC.

The chain has TRBV5-4 and TRBJ2-2; TRBD1 matches 7 bases. Germline loops: CDR1 SGHNT, CDR2 YYREEE (reference sequence). Losses at the gene ends were 4 bases for V and 0 bases for J; bases not matched to a gene: 3. The CDR3 loop spans 15 amino acids. The CDR3 sequence: CASSVGQSNTGELFF. CDR3 DNA sequence: TGTGCCAGCAGCGTGGGACAGTCGAACACCGGGGAGCTGTTTTTT.

This clone was recorded only once. V and J are TRBV20-1 and TRBJ2-7; no clear D gene. CDR1 is DFQATT and CDR2 is SNEGSKA in the germline V gene (reference sequence). CDR3 size: 11 residues. The V and J ends lost 1 base and 2 bases respectively, with 3 bases between them. CDR3: CSARAAYEQYF. The DNA of the CDR3 is TGCAGTGCTAGAGCGGCCTACGAGCAGTACTTC.

V is TRBV3-1 (or the pseudogene TRBV3-2) and J is TRBJ2-3; 13 bases are a match to TRBD2. CDR3 length: 16 residues. After removal of 4 bases from V and 7 bases from J, the junction contained 8 bases not matched to a gene. Per germline, CDR1 LGHDT and CDR2 YNNKEL (reference sequence). The CDR3 DNA reads as TGTGCCAGCAGCCCTGGACTAGCGGGGGCTCTAAATACGCAGTATTTT. This encodes CASSPGLAGALNTQYF.

The rearrangement uses TRBV5-1 and TRBJ2-5; a possible D gene is TRBD2 (6 bases). Trimming pared 7 bases from V and 5 bases from J, leaving 9 bases between. Per the germline V gene, CDR1 is SGHRS and CDR2 is YFSETQ. The CDR3 runs to 11 residues. The CDR3 sequence is CASAREETQYF. The CDR3 nucleotides read TGCGCCAGCGCCCGGGAGGAGACCCAGTACTTC.

The chain is built from TRBV24-1 and TRBJ1-2; D not resolved. Looked up from germline, CDR1 is KGHDR and CDR2 is SFDVKD. The V end was cut by 4 bases, the J end by 4 bases, with 21 bases between. The CDR3 contains 17 residues. CDR3 sequence (DNA): TGTGCCACCAGTGACCCAAAGGAAGGCCTCGACTTCTATGGCTACACCTTC. Amino acids: CATSDPKEGLDFYGYTF.

This clone has a single count. V usage is TRBV5-1 and J usage is TRBJ2-2; perhaps TRBD1 as D (5 bases). Germline V CDR1 and CDR2: SGHRS, YFSETQ. The CDR3 covers 14 residues. V shed 5 bases and J shed 2 bases, with 10 bases lying between them. The CDR3, as DNA: TGCGCCAGCAGATGGACATTTAACACCGGGGAGCTGTTTTTT. It yields the protein CASRWTFNTGELFF.

The rearrangement uses TRBV6-5 and TRBJ1-2; no clear D gene. V lost 5 bases and J lost 0, with 4 bases in between. The CDR3 totals 12 residues. Germline CDR1 and CDR2: MNHEY and SVGAGI. CDR3 region: CASSTTNYGYTF. The CDR3 bases are TGTGCCAGCAGTACTACTAACTATGGCTACACCTTC.

The table lists this clone with a count of one. The chain links TRBV5-1 to TRBJ2-2; TRBD1 agrees at 7 bases. In germline, CDR1 is SGHRS, CDR2 YFSETQ. V shed 2 bases, J shed 1 base, and the junction held 2 bases outside the gene matches. The CDR3 is 15 amino acids. DNA for the CDR3: TGCGCCAGCAGCTTAGCAGGGGGGAACACCGGGGAGCTGTTTTTT. It specifies CASSLAGGNTGELFF.

The chain recombines TRBV2 with TRBJ2-6, with a possible D match to TRBD1 (5 bases). This CDR3 contains 16 residues. Germline CDR1 is SNHLY and CDR2 is FYNNEI. V lost 3 bases and J 4 bases, leaving 13 bases between the germline ends. This CDR3 reads CASSDLQAPGANVLTF. Here the CDR3 DNA reads TGTGCCAGCAGTGACCTACAGGCACCAGGGGCCAACGTCCTGACTTTC.

V usage is TRBV5-1 and J usage is TRBJ1-1; TRBD1 matches at 8 bases. J was trimmed by 1 base and V by 2 bases; bases with no gene match: 4. CDR3 length: 15 amino acids. CDR1 is SGHRS and CDR2 is YFSETQ in the germline V gene. CDR3: CASSFGQGGNTEAFF. As DNA, the CDR3 is TGCGCCAGCAGCTTTGGACAGGGCGGGAACACTGAAGCTTTCTTT.

The CDR3 sequence is CASSLAASAGEQFF. For the CDR3, the DNA is TGTGCCAGCAGCTTAGCGGCTAGCGCGGGCGAGCAGTTCTTC. V is TRBV7-8 and J is TRBJ2-1; TRBD2 might be the D (6 bases). Trimming took 0 bases from V and 10 from J, leaving 13 bases between them. This CDR3 spans 14 amino acids. Germline V gene lookup returns CDR1 SGHVS and CDR2 FQNEAQ. Full variable domain (remainder filled in from reference TRBV7-8 and TRBJ2-1): GAGVSQSPRYKVAKRGQDVALRCDPISGHVSLFWYQQALGQGPEFLTYFQNEAQLDKSGLPSDRFFAERPEGSVSTLKIQRTQQEDSAVYLCASSLAASAGEQFFGPGTRLTVL.

V is TRBV4-1 and J is TRBJ1-1; D remains ambiguous. Germline loops: CDR1 MGHRA, CDR2 YSYEKL. CDR3 length: 16 residues. V dropped 5 bases and J dropped 6 bases, with 22 bases sitting between them. CDR3 loop: CASSTRMVFFTAEAFF. The CDR3 region has the DNA TGCGCCAGCAGCACCCGTATGGTTTTTTTTACGGCTGAAGCTTTCTTT.

This sequence joins TRBV6-5 and TRBJ2-7, with TRBD2 as a possible D gene (5 bases). Trimming took off 6 bases at V and 3 bases at J, with 6 bases between the two ends. The CDR3 length is 11 residues. CDR1 is MNHEY, CDR2 SVGAGI, per germline. The CDR3 bases are TGTGCCAGCAGCCGGGACTACGAGCAGTACTTC. This sequence encodes CASSRDYEQYF.

The chain joins TRBV20-1 to TRBJ1-2; D perhaps matches TRBD1 (6 bases). Germline V gene sequence: CDR1 DFQATT, CDR2 SNEGSKA (reference sequence). V dropped 3 bases and J dropped 7 bases, with 15 bases sitting between them. The CDR3 consists of 13 residues. The CDR3 coding sequence is TGCAGTGCTAGTCCACAGGGATTAAGTGGCTACACCTTC. Translation: CSASPQGLSGYTF.

This chain connects TRBV2 to TRBJ1-1; D is unclear. V lost 6 bases and J lost 2, with 7 bases in between. Germline CDR1 and CDR2: SNHLY and FYNNEI. This CDR3 has 12 amino acids. The CDR3 DNA reads as TGTGCCAGCAGCCTTAGTAACACTGAAGCTTTCTTT. This encodes CASSLSNTEAFF.

The genes are TRBV20-1 and TRBJ1-2; 7 bases line up with TRBD1. Trimming cost V 6 bases and J 8 bases; bases outside gene matches: 6. Germline V CDR1 and CDR2: DFQATT, SNEGSKA (reference sequence). CDR3 length equals 11 residues. In DNA form, the CDR3 reads TGCAGTGCACAGGGGACCGAGGGCTACACCTTC. Amino acids: CSAQGTEGYTF.

This clone came up once. The chain carries TRBV29-1 and TRBJ2-5; 7 bases map to TRBD1. V lost 6 bases to trimming and J lost 0 bases; unmatched junction nucleotides: 7. The CDR3 contains 14 residues. Germline V gives CDR1 SQVTM, CDR2 ANQGSEA. CDR3 DNA sequence: TGCAGCGTGACAGGGATTTGGTACCAAGAGACCCAGTACTTC. Protein: CSVTGIWYQETQYF.